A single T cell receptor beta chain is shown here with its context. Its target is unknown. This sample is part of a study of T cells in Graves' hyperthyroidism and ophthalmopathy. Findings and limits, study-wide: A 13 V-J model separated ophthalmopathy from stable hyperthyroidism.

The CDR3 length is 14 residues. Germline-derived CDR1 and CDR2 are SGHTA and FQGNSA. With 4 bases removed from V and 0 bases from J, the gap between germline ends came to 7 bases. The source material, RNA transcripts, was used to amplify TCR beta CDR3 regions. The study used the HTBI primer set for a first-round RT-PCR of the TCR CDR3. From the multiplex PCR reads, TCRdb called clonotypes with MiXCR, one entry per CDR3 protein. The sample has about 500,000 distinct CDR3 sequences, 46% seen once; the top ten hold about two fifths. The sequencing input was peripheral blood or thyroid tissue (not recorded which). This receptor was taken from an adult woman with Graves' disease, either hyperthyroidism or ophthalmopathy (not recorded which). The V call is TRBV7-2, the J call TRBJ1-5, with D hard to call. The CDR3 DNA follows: TGTGCCAGCAGCTCGGCTTATAGCAATCAGCCCCAGCATTTT. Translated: CASSSAYSNQPQHF.